One and the same sample provided the 20 T cell receptor beta chains below, sequenced in a study of blood T cell repertoires in COVID-19. Using immunoSEQ multiplex PCR, the repertoire was profiled, and TCRdb retains in-frame clones only, with some absent. The data hold 100,000 to 150,000 clones, with about four fifths observed a single time. Sequencing was done on a sample of peripheral blood. Source of these receptors: a woman of 80 years or more with acute or convalescent COVID-19.

This sequence joins TRBV10-3 and TRBJ1-2, with 7 nucleotides matching TRBD1. Per the germline V gene, CDR1 is ENHRY and CDR2 is SYGVKD. V was clipped by 0 bases and J by 5 bases; unmatched bases: 15. This CDR3 is 18 amino acids long. The CDR3 is CAISESPGQAPSGYGYTF. CDR3 sequence (DNA): TGTGCCATCAGTGAGTCTCCCGGACAGGCCCCATCCGGGTATGGCTACACCTTC.

The CDR3 protein is CASSQIFLAGGRGELFF. Written as DNA, the CDR3 is TGCGCCAGCAGCCAAATATTCCTAGCGGGGGGTAGGGGGGAGCTGTTTTTT. The chain employs TRBV4-3 and TRBJ2-2; the match to TRBD2 covers 11 bases. V was clipped by 2 bases and J by 8 bases; unmatched bases: 10. Germline V CDR1 and CDR2: LGHNA, YSLEER. The CDR3 has 17 amino acids.

The chain uses TRBV9 and TRBJ2-5; D may be TRBD1 (6 bases). Germline CDR1 reads SGDLS; CDR2 reads YYNGEE. The CDR3 loop spans 14 amino acids. V gave up 3 bases and J gave up 2 bases, with 11 bases separating them. The CDR3 bases are TGTGCCAGCAGCGGTGGACAGTTTCAAGAGACCCAGTACTTC. Residues: CASSGGQFQETQYF. Using reference TRBV9 and TRBJ2-5 for the parts outside the CDR3, the full variable domain is DSGVTQTPKHLITATGQRVTLRCSPRSGDLSVYWYQQSLDQGLQFLIQYYNGEERAKGNILERFSAQQFPDLHSELNLSSLELGDSALYFCASSGGQFQETQYFGPGTRLLVL.

J is TRBJ1-5 and V is TRBV7-2; 7 bases line up with TRBD1. Trimming cost V 1 base and J 4 bases; bases outside gene matches: 4. Germline CDR1 SGHTA, CDR2 FQGNSA. The CDR3 consists of 15 residues. CDR3 residues: CASSLDRGPNQPQHF. The CDR3 nucleotides are TGTGCCAGCAGCTTAGACAGGGGACCGAATCAGCCCCAGCATTTT. Variable domain in full (rest from reference TRBV7-2 and TRBJ1-5): GAGVSQSPSNKVTEKGKDVELRCDPISGHTALYWYRQSLGQGLEFLIYFQGNSAPDKSGLPSDRFSAERTGGSVSTLTIQRTQQEDSAVYLCASSLDRGPNQPQHFGDGTRLSIL.

This clone was seen a handful of times. The same CDR3 can be traced to other DNA sequences in this sample. This chain links TRBV4-3 with TRBJ1-1; 8 bases map to TRBD1. Germline CDR1 is LGHNA and CDR2 is YSLEER. Unmatched junction bases numbered 4, after V lost 3 bases and J lost 4 bases. The CDR3 contains 14 residues. CDR3 nucleotides: TGCGCCAGCAGCCAGGTAGGGACAGGCACTGAAGCTTTCTTT. It is translated as CASSQVGTGTEAFF.

This clone was recorded only once. The chain has TRBV19 and TRBJ1-5, with unresolved D. The CDR3 totals 13 residues. V shed 4 bases and J shed 6 bases, with 10 bases lying between them. Germline loops: CDR1 LNHDA, CDR2 SQIVND (reference sequence). The CDR3: CASSSLSGQPQHF. As DNA, the CDR3 is TGTGCCAGTAGTAGCCTATCAGGTCAGCCCCAGCATTTT.

This chain connects TRBV7-6 to TRBJ2-6; possibly TRBD1 for D (6 bases). Germline CDR1 is SGHVS and CDR2 is FNYEAQ. The CDR3 is 17 amino acids. Deletions cut 6 bases from V and 2 bases from J, with 17 bases between. The CDR3 reads CASSYRDLVPGANVLTF. CDR3 DNA sequence: TGTGCCAGCAGTTACAGGGATCTGGTCCCTGGGGCCAACGTCCTGACTTTC. Using reference TRBV7-6 and TRBJ2-6 for the parts outside the CDR3, the full variable domain is GAGVSQSPRYKVTKRGQDVALRCDPISGHVSLYWYRQALGQGPEFLTYFNYEAQQDKSGLPNDRFSAERPEGSISTLTIQRTEQRDSAMYRCASSYRDLVPGANVLTFGAGSRLTVL.

The rearrangement links TRBV7-2 to TRBJ1-5; 10 bases are shared with TRBD1. CDR1 and CDR2 (germline): SGHTA, FQGNSA. The J segment lost 7 bases and the V segment lost 5 bases, leaving 5 bases of the junction unmatched. CDR3 length: 14 residues. The CDR3 DNA follows: TGTGCCAGCAGCCCGACAGGGGGCGACCAGCCCCAGCATTTT. This sequence encodes CASSPTGGDQPQHF.

The chain is built from TRBV30 and TRBJ1-6; D unclear. Germline CDR1 and CDR2: GTSNPN and SVGIG (reference sequence). This CDR3 has 16 amino acids. V gave up 0 bases and J gave up 0 bases, with 9 bases separating them. The CDR3 sequence is CAWSVADSSYNSPLHF. The CDR3 coding sequence is TGTGCCTGGAGTGTAGCGGATAGCTCCTATAATTCACCCCTCCACTTT.

This clone was detected once. The J gene is TRBJ2-2, the V gene TRBV6-6, with D perhaps matching TRBD1 (5 bases). The CDR3 totals 15 residues. Trimming pared 2 bases from V and 0 bases from J, leaving 7 bases between. In germline, CDR1 is MNHNY, CDR2 SVGAGI (reference sequence). The CDR3 reads CASSYVGANTGELFF. In DNA form, the CDR3 reads TGTGCCAGCAGTTACGTAGGGGCGAACACCGGGGAGCTGTTTTTT.

J is TRBJ2-7 and V is TRBV6-5; D might be TRBD2 (6 bases). Trimming shortened V by 7 bases and J by 2 bases, and 18 bases separated the two germline ends. CDR1 MNHEY and CDR2 SVGAGI come from the germline V gene. The CDR3 is 15 residues long. CDR3 sequence: CASILAVQSAYEQYF. The CDR3 DNA reads TGTGCCAGCATTTTAGCGGTCCAGTCCGCCTACGAGCAGTACTTC.

This clone has just a few counts. V gene TRBV15 combines with J gene TRBJ2-2, with TRBD1 identical over 7 bases. Germline V lookup: CDR1 LNHNV, CDR2 YYDKDF (reference sequence). CDR3 size: 16 residues. V shed 2 bases, J shed 0 bases, and the junction held 3 bases outside the gene matches. Here the CDR3 DNA reads TGTGCCACCAGCAGACGGACAGGCTCGAACACCGGGGAGCTGTTTTTT. Protein sequence: CATSRRTGSNTGELFF.

The chain combines TRBV6-5 with TRBJ1-4; TRBD1 matches 7 bases. With V trimmed by 5 bases and J by 8 bases, 8 bases remained unmatched. CDR1 and CDR2 (germline): MNHEY, SVGAGI. CDR3 size: 14 residues. The CDR3 nucleotides are TGTGCCAGCAGTAGACAGGGTGAAGGCGAAAAACTGTTTTTT. Residues: CASSRQGEGEKLFF.

Here the CDR3 reads CASSRALGANEQFF. The CDR3 region has the DNA TGTGCCAGTAGTAGGGCCTTGGGGGCTAATGAGCAGTTCTTC. V gene TRBV19 combines with J gene TRBJ2-1; D might be TRBD1 (6 bases). V shed 4 bases and J shed 7 bases, with 14 bases lying between them. The CDR3 runs to 14 residues. Germline V gene data show CDR1 as LNHDA and CDR2 as SQIVND (reference sequence).

The chain joins TRBV19 to TRBJ2-1, with TRBD2 identical over 12 bases. CDR3 length: 15 residues. J lost 8 bases, V lost 5 bases, and 7 bases had no gene match. Germline lookup yields CDR1 LNHDA and CDR2 SQIVND (reference sequence). The DNA of the CDR3 is TGTGCCAGTAGTCAGACTAGCGGGAGTAGGTATGAGCAGTTCTTC. It encodes CASSQTSGSRYEQFF.

This chain links TRBV5-1 with TRBJ2-3; 9 positions agree with TRBD2. J gave up 6 bases and V 0 bases, and 5 bases lay outside the gene matches. This CDR3 comprises 15 residues. CDR1 and CDR2 from the germline V gene are SGHRS and YFSETQ. CDR3 in amino acids: CASSLGLAGRDTQYF. In nucleotides, the CDR3 is TGCGCCAGCAGCTTGGGGCTAGCGGGAAGGGATACGCAGTATTTT.

The J gene is TRBJ2-2, the V gene TRBV5-1, with D possibly being TRBD1 (6 bases). The germline CDR1 and CDR2 sequences are SGHRS and YFSETQ. Trimming pared 4 bases from V and 1 base from J, leaving 14 bases between. The CDR3 has 16 amino acids. The chain's CDR3 is CASSVSGAVNTGELFF. The DNA of the CDR3 is TGCGCCAGCAGCGTCTCAGGGGCGGTGAACACCGGGGAGCTGTTTTTT.

V usage is TRBV5-4 and J usage is TRBJ2-2, with D perhaps matching TRBD2 (5 bases). Germline CDR1 and CDR2: SGHNT and YYREEE (reference sequence). With 3 bases removed from V and 5 bases from J, the gap between germline ends came to 14 bases. The CDR3 extends over 15 amino acids. CDR3 loop: CASSSASLGTGELFF. The CDR3 nucleotides are TGTGCCAGCAGCTCTGCTAGCCTAGGAACCGGGGAGCTGTTTTTT.

In its sample, this clone was seen a few times. The chain uses TRBV7-2 and TRBJ1-1; 8 bases map to TRBD1. The CDR3 totals 13 residues. Germline trimming cut 8 bases from V and 5 bases from J; bases unmatched to any gene: 7. Germline-derived CDR1 and CDR2 are SGHTA and FQGNSA. For the CDR3, the DNA is TGTGCCAGCGGGAGGACAGGGCGGACTGAAGCTTTCTTT. Its protein product is CASGRTGRTEAFF. The full variable domain, rest sourced from reference TRBV7-2 and TRBJ1-1, is GAGVSQSPSNKVTEKGKDVELRCDPISGHTALYWYRQSLGQGLEFLIYFQGNSAPDKSGLPSDRFSAERTGGSVSTLTIQRTQQEDSAVYLCASGRTGRTEAFFGQGTRLTVV.

The rearrangement uses TRBV19 and TRBJ2-5; D gene uncertain. Trimming left V 3 bases short and J 0 bases short, with 11 bases between. The CDR3 contains 15 residues. The germline V gene encodes CDR1 LNHDA and CDR2 SQIVND (reference sequence). CDR3 nucleotides: TGTGCCAGTAGTATTTATCCAACAGACCAAGAGACCCAGTACTTC. This encodes CASSIYPTDQETQYF.